These T cell receptor beta chains were read from a single sample in a study of blood T cell repertoires in COVID-19. Profiled with immunoSEQ multiplex PCR; TCRdb holds only in-frame clones, not every one. Seen here are 110,000 to 150,000 clones, more than 75% observed once, and the top ten hold 4% to 4.5%. The sample consisted of peripheral blood. These receptors were obtained from a woman between 40 and 55 years old with acute or convalescent COVID-19. Each CDR3 is given with its conserved first and last residue. The D gene is left open where the match is weak. Clone size is given for some rows only: seen once, a few or many times, or a class if the clone is expanded.

d_gene | abundance | j_gene | v_gene | CDR3aa | CDR3nt
TRBD2 | - | TRBJ2-1 | TRBV6-2/TRBV6-3 | CASRPSGAPYEQFF | TGTGCCAGCCGCCCCAGCGGGGCCCCATATGAGCAGTTCTTC
TRBD1 | once | TRBJ1-1 | TRBV7-2 | CASSLAPGQGHTEAFF | TGTGCCAGCAGCTTAGCCCCAGGACAGGGCCATACTGAAGCTTTCTTT
TRBD1 | - | TRBJ1-2 | TRBV5-1 | CASSRGQGANYGYTF | TGCGCCAGCAGCAGGGGACAGGGGGCTAACTATGGCTACACCTTC
- | - | TRBJ1-1 | TRBV10-3 | CAISDRVGTEAFF | TGTGCCATCAGTGACCGGGTGGGCACTGAAGCTTTCTTT
TRBD2 | - | TRBJ2-7 | TRBV15 | CATSRDSPGGSYEQYF | TGTGCCACCAGCAGAGATAGCCCGGGGGGCTCCTACGAGCAGTACTTC
TRBD2 | - | TRBJ2-2 | TRBV7-8 | CASSAQSAGVYTGELFF | TGTGCCAGCAGCGCACAATCAGCGGGGGTATACACCGGGGAGCTGTTTTTT
- | - | TRBJ2-5 | TRBV6-5 | CASSYSPLGPGETQYF | TGTGCCAGCAGTTACTCCCCGCTGGGCCCGGGGGAGACCCAGTACTTC
- | - | TRBJ1-4 | TRBV29-1 | CSVEGVVGELFF | TGCAGCGTTGAAGGGGTTGTGGGAGAACTGTTTTTT
TRBD1 | few | TRBJ1-2 | TRBV10-3 | CAISEPGQAAGGYTF | TGTGCCATCAGTGAACCAGGACAGGCAGCGGGTGGCTACACCTTC
TRBD1 | - | TRBJ1-2 | TRBV5-1 | CASSPGQVEYGYTF | TGCGCCAGCAGCCCAGGACAGGTTGAGTATGGCTACACCTTC
- | few | TRBJ1-5 | TRBV9 | CASSSWGGNQPQHF | TGTGCCAGCAGCTCGTGGGGGGGCAATCAGCCCCAGCATTTT
- | - | TRBJ2-2 | TRBV1 | CTSSQESRLAKNTGELFF | TGCACCAGCAGCCAAGAGAGTAGACTAGCTAAGAACACCGGGGAGCTGTTTTTT
TRBD1 | - | TRBJ1-6 | TRBV28 | CASISPGQGHSPLHF | TGTGCCAGCATCTCACCGGGACAGGGGCATTCACCCCTCCACTTT
TRBD2 | - | TRBJ2-5 | TRBV4-3 | CASSQDLMTSGGETQYF | TGCGCCAGCAGCCAAGATTTAATGACTAGCGGGGGAGAGACCCAGTACTTC
TRBD1 | - | TRBJ2-7 | TRBV5-1 | CASSPRDREQYF | TGCGCCAGCAGCCCCAGGGACAGGGAGCAGTACTTC
- | - | TRBJ1-1 | TRBV5-1 | CASSPLQGSTEAFF | TGCGCCAGCAGCCCCCTCCAGGGAAGCACTGAAGCTTTCTTT
- | - | TRBJ1-5 | TRBV27 | CASSLGQGRQPQHF | TGTGCCAGCAGTTTGGGGCAGGGGAGACAGCCCCAGCATTTT
TRBD1 | - | TRBJ1-3 | TRBV7-2 | CASSPGTASGNTIYF | TGTGCCAGCAGCCCTGGGACAGCCTCTGGAAACACCATATATTTT
TRBD2 | - | TRBJ2-5 | TRBV5-1 | CASSAAVAGGWETQYF | TGCGCCAGCAGCGCGGCAGTAGCGGGAGGTTGGGAGACCCAGTACTTC
- | - | TRBJ1-1 | TRBV10-2 | CASRRGEGTEAFF | TGCGCCAGCAGGAGGGGGGAGGGCACTGAAGCTTTCTTT
- | - | TRBJ1-1 | TRBV5-1 | CASSLGHNTEAFF | TGCGCCAGCAGCTTGGGACATAACACTGAAGCTTTCTTT
- | - | TRBJ2-7 | TRBV19 | CASSSPGIEQYF | TGTGCCAGTAGTTCCCCGGGTATTGAGCAGTACTTC
TRBD1 | - | TRBJ1-1 | TRBV29-1 | CSVGQGNTEAFF | TGCAGCGTTGGACAGGGGAACACTGAAGCTTTCTTT
TRBD1 | - | TRBJ2-5 | TRBV11-2 | CASSLGHGTGGVETQYF | TGTGCCAGCAGCTTAGGGCATGGGACAGGGGGCGTTGAGACCCAGTACTTC
- | - | TRBJ1-5 | TRBV19 | CASSIDQNTIQTYQPQHF | TGTGCCAGTAGTATAGATCAAAACACCATCCAAACCTATCAGCCCCAGCATTTT
- | once | TRBJ1-2 | TRBV6-5 | CASRRQVDYGYTF | TGTGCCAGCAGGAGACAGGTCGACTATGGCTACACCTTC
TRBD1 | - | TRBJ1-1 | TRBV7-2 | CASSLLPDRGSSEAFF | TGTGCCAGCAGCTTACTTCCCGACAGGGGCTCTTCTGAAGCTTTCTTT
- | few | TRBJ1-6 | TRBV28 | CASSRPNDSPLHF | TGTGCCAGCAGTCGTCCTAATGATTCACCCCTCCACTTT
TRBD1 | - | TRBJ2-7 | TRBV10-3 | CACLPGQGSEQYF | TGTGCCTGCCTACCGGGACAGGGTTCCGAGCAGTACTTC
TRBD2 | - | TRBJ2-1 | TRBV4-2 | CASSRGTSSYNEQFF | TGTGCCAGCAGCCGGGGGACTAGCAGCTACAATGAGCAGTTCTTC
- | - | TRBJ2-7 | TRBV5-1 | CASSLDGANQREQYF | TGCGCCAGCAGCTTGGATGGGGCAAATCAGAGGGAGCAGTACTTC
- | once | TRBJ2-7 | TRBV6-2/TRBV6-3 | CASGYRSYEQYF | TGTGCCAGCGGTTACCGCTCCTACGAGCAGTACTTC
- | - | TRBJ1-2 | TRBV7-2 | CASSYSLSYGYTF | TGTGCCAGCAGCTACAGCCTAAGCTATGGCTACACCTTC
TRBD2 | once | TRBJ2-1 | TRBV5-1 | CATTTSGTSYNEQFF | TGCGCCACTACCACTAGCGGGACTTCCTACAATGAGCAGTTCTTC
- | - | TRBJ1-2 | TRBV7-9 | CASSSRLTVNYGYTF | TGTGCCAGCAGCTCACGCCTCACAGTTAACTATGGCTACACCTTC
TRBD1 | - | TRBJ2-3 | TRBV5-8 | CASSLEGQAPSTDTQYF | TGTGCCAGCAGCTTGGAGGGACAGGCCCCTAGCACAGATACGCAGTATTTT
- | - | TRBJ2-4 | TRBV28 | CASSSVPKNIQYF | TGTGCCAGCAGTTCCGTTCCCAAAAACATTCAGTACTTC
- | - | TRBJ2-5 | TRBV28 | CASSLSGQPEGGTQYF | TGTGCCAGCAGTTTATCGGGACAGCCCGAGGGGGGGACCCAGTACTTC
TRBD1 | once | TRBJ2-7 | TRBV11-2 | CASSIHTGGSYEQYF | TGTGCCAGCAGCATTCACACAGGGGGCTCCTACGAGCAGTACTTC